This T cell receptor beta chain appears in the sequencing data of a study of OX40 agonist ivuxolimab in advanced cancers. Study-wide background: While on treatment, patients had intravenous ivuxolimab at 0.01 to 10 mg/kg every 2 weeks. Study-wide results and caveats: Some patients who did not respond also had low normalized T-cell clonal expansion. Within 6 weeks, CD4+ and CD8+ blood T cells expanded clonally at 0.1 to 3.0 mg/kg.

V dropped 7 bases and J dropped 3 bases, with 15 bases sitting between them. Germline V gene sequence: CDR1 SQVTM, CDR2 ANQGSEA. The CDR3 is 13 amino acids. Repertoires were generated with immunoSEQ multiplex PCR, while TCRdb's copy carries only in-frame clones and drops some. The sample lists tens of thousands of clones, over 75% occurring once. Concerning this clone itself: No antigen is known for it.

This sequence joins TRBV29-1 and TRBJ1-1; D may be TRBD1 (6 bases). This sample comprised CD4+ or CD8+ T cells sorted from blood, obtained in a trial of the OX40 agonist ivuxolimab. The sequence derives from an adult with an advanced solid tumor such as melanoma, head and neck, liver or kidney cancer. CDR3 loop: CSAAQGPDTEAFF. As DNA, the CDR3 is TGCAGCGCCGCACAGGGACCCGACACTGAAGCTTTCTTT.